These 21 T cell receptor beta chains were all obtained from the same sample, sequenced in a study of T cells in Graves' hyperthyroidism and ophthalmopathy (dated 2019 in TCRdb). Receptors were amplified or captured by multiplex PCR. Sequencing took place on an Illumina HiSeq 2000. The TCR beta CDR3 regions were amplified from RNA transcripts. The TCR CDR3 was subjected to a first round of RT-PCR using the HTBI primer set and the Qiagen OneStep RT-PCR kit. TCRdb cleaned the public reads at Q25 with fastp, built clones with MiXCR and kept in-frame beta chains. For every CDR3 protein sequence, its rows merge into one entry that carries the most common genes and DNA. This sample gives fewer than 750,000 distinct CDR3 sequences in total; about 14% of them show up just once. The ten largest clones add up to 4% to 5.5% of the sample. The specimen sequenced was blood. These receptors were taken from a woman in her 40s with Graves' ophthalmopathy.

This clonotype showed up many times. Here the CDR3 reads CATSSGTVGFGANVLTF. CDR3 sequence (DNA): TGTGCCACGTCTTCCGGGACAGTTGGCTTTGGGGCCAACGTCCTGACTTTC. This chain links TRBV6-4 with TRBJ2-6; TRBD1 matches at 7 bases. Per germline, CDR1 MRHNA and CDR2 SNTAGT. The CDR3 totals 17 residues. The V gene end was trimmed by 10 bases and the J gene end by 3 bases; junction bases not matched to a gene: 15.

This clonotype has a count of ten or more. This chain joins TRBV4-1 and TRBJ1-5; 8 bases line up with TRBD1. This CDR3 is built from 16 residues. Trimming at V came to 2 bases and at J to 0 bases, leaving 3 bases not matched to a gene. Per germline, CDR1 MGHRA and CDR2 YSYEKL. For the CDR3, the DNA is TGCGCCAGCAGCCAATGGACAGGGACTAGCAATCAGCCCCAGCATTTT. This sequence encodes CASSQWTGTSNQPQHF.

This clonotype occurred many times. This rearrangement joins TRBV12-3 or TRBV12-4 to TRBJ2-2; D call uncertain. The CDR3 loop spans 14 amino acids. V was pared by 5 bases and J by 2 bases, with 9 bases between. The CDR3 protein is CASSILPNTGELFF. The CDR3 nucleotides are TGTGCCAGCAGTATTCTACCTAACACCGGGGAGCTGTTTTTT.

This clonotype has ten or more counts. J is TRBJ1-2 and V is TRBV29-1; 12 bases map to TRBD1. CDR3 length equals 16 residues. The germline V gene has CDR1 SQVTM and CDR2 ANQGSEA. Germline trimming cut 0 bases from V and 4 bases from J; bases unmatched to any gene: 6. DNA of the CDR3: TGCAGCGTTGAAGATCTGGGGACAGGGGGCGTCTATGGCTACACCTTC. It specifies CSVEDLGTGGVYGYTF.

The sample holds many counts of this clonotype. The V call is TRBV29-1, the J call TRBJ1-1; D unclear. CDR1 and CDR2 (germline): SQVTM, ANQGSEA. Trimming removed 4 bases at V and 3 bases at J, with 12 bases between. The CDR3 sequence is 13 residues long. CDR3 coding DNA: TGCAGCGTTGTGAGAAGGGAGGACACTGAAGCTTTCTTT. It specifies CSVVRREDTEAFF.

This clonotype was counted ten times or more. J is TRBJ1-1 and V is TRBV2; no clear D gene. The ends were cut back, 4 bases at V and 4 bases at J, with 10 bases in the middle. CDR1 and CDR2 (germline): SNHLY, FYNNEI. The CDR3 has 13 amino acids. DNA for the CDR3: TGTGCCAGCAGTGGGACCAGTAGCACTGAAGCTTTCTTT. Its translation: CASSGTSSTEAFF.

The J gene is TRBJ2-7, the V gene TRBV6-5, with TRBD2 matching 7 bases. V lost 0 bases, J lost 5 bases, and 1 base stayed unmatched. The CDR3 contains 13 residues. Per germline, CDR1 MNHEY and CDR2 SVGAGI. The CDR3 loop is CASSYSTSNEQYF. The CDR3 DNA follows: TGTGCCAGCAGTTACTCGACTAGCAACGAGCAGTACTTC.

This clonotype was counted between two and nine times. This chain joins TRBV6-2 or TRBV6-3 and TRBJ2-1; TRBD2 matches 7 bases. Germline-derived CDR1 and CDR2 are MNHEY and SVGEGT. The J segment lost 6 bases and the V segment lost 2 bases, leaving 16 bases of the junction unmatched. The CDR3 has 18 residues. In nucleotides, the CDR3 is TGTGCCAGCAGTTACCTGAAAGGACGGGCTAGCGGAGCCAATGAGCAGTTCTTC. It codes for CASSYLKGRASGANEQFF.

This clonotype has more than one count but fewer than ten. This may be a read error: a much more frequent sequence differs by one nucleotide. The chain is built from TRBV7-2 and TRBJ2-5; D is perhaps TRBD1 or TRBD2 (5 bases each). Trimming cost V 5 bases and J 6 bases, with 19 bases left between them. The CDR3 spans 15 residues. Germline values: CDR1 SGHTA, CDR2 FQGNSA. The CDR3 DNA sequence: TGTGCCAGCAGCCCCCTTTATGGGGGTTTCCAGACCCAGTACTTC. Amino acid sequence: CASSPLYGGFQTQYF.

This clonotype was counted ten times or more. The genes are TRBV29-1 and TRBJ2-7; 10 nucleotides match TRBD2. This CDR3 comprises 14 residues. V trimming: 2 bases; J trimming: 3 bases; junction bases outside the gene matches: 4. Per germline, CDR1 SQVTM and CDR2 ANQGSEA. For the CDR3, the DNA is TGCAGCGTTGAACTACTAGCGGGACACTACGAGCAGTACTTC. It specifies CSVELLAGHYEQYF.

The table lists this clonotype with many counts. The CDR3 coding sequence is TGTGCCAGCAGCCCGGACCAAGAGACCCAGTACTTC. It encodes CASSPDQETQYF. J is TRBJ2-5 and V is TRBV11-3; D gene unclear. The V and J ends lost 5 bases and 0 bases respectively, with 4 bases between them. The germline V gene has CDR1 SGHNT and CDR2 YENEEA. CDR3 length equals 12 residues.

This chain links TRBV27 with TRBJ2-7, with D perhaps matching TRBD1 (5 bases). The V gene's germline CDR1 is MNHEY and CDR2 SMNVEV (reference sequence). The CDR3 spans 14 residues. Trimming stripped 5 bases from V and 0 bases from J, with 11 bases between. The CDR3 sequence: CASSQRQFSYEQYF. The CDR3 DNA reads TGTGCCAGCAGTCAAAGACAGTTCTCCTACGAGCAGTACTTC.

This clonotype qualifies as medium-sized. The V gene is TRBV28, the J gene TRBJ2-7; possibly TRBD2 for D (7 bases). Per germline, CDR1 MDHEN and CDR2 SYDVKM. V was shortened by 3 bases and J by 3 bases, with 21 bases between the two germline ends. CDR3 length: 17 amino acids. CDR3 DNA: TGTGCCAGCAGTTTTCCTCTAGCTAAGGGAGGGGGCTACGAGCAGTACTTC. Translation: CASSFPLAKGGGYEQYF.

Many counts were recorded for this clonotype. The rearrangement joins TRBV7-8 to TRBJ2-7; 12 positions agree with TRBD2. Per germline, CDR1 SGHVS and CDR2 FQNEAQ. CDR3 length equals 17 residues. Germline trimming cut 4 bases from V and 2 bases from J; bases unmatched to any gene: 9. CDR3 residues: CASSWTSGMAVTYEQYF. CDR3 DNA sequence: TGTGCCAGCAGCTGGACTAGCGGGATGGCCGTGACCTACGAGCAGTACTTC.

The chain carries TRBV9 and TRBJ1-1; D unresolved. Trimming removed 0 bases at V and 1 base at J, with 16 bases between. The CDR3 is 17 amino acids. From germline, CDR1 is SGDLS and CDR2 YYNGEE. This CDR3 is CASSVGLAINRNTEAFF. In DNA, the CDR3 is TGTGCCAGCAGCGTAGGGTTAGCAATCAACCGGAACACTGAAGCTTTCTTT. The variable domain in full, completed from reference TRBV9 and TRBJ1-1, reads DSGVTQTPKHLITATGQRVTLRCSPRSGDLSVYWYQQSLDQGLQFLIQYYNGEERAKGNILERFSAQQFPDLHSELNLSSLELGDSALYFCASSVGLAINRNTEAFFGQGTRLTVV.

The J gene is TRBJ1-2, the V gene TRBV5-5; D perhaps matches TRBD1 (5 bases). CDR1 SGHKS and CDR2 YYEKEE come from the germline V gene (reference sequence). Trimming took 4 bases from V and 3 from J, leaving 13 bases between them. The CDR3 is 14 amino acids. The CDR3 DNA reads as TGTGCCAGCAGCCCGGGGGACTTCTACTATGGCTACACCTTC. The encoded protein is CASSPGDFYYGYTF.

This clonotype was seen repeatedly, ten times or more. The chain joins TRBV7-2 to TRBJ1-3; no definite D call. CDR3 size: 12 residues. Trimming cost V 5 bases and J 4 bases, with 6 bases left between them. The germline CDR1 and CDR2 sequences are SGHTA and FQGNSA. The CDR3 loop is CASSLLGNTIYF. CDR3 nucleotides: TGTGCCAGCAGCCTGCTAGGAAACACCATATATTTT.

There are many counts of this clonotype. The chain carries TRBV7-8 and TRBJ2-7; a weak D match, TRBD1 (6 bases). Germline V gene sequence: CDR1 SGHVS, CDR2 FQNEAQ. V lost 3 bases and J lost 3, with 12 bases in between. CDR3 size: 14 residues. The CDR3 reads CASSFVGTYYEQYF. The CDR3, as DNA: TGTGCCAGCAGCTTCGTCGGGACATACTACGAGCAGTACTTC.

This clonotype has ten or more counts. The rearrangement joins TRBV28 to TRBJ2-2, with 8 bases lining up with TRBD2. This CDR3 has 14 amino acids. Trimming at V came to 7 bases and at J to 6 bases, leaving 7 bases not matched to a gene. Germline CDR1 reads MDHEN; CDR2 reads SYDVKM. CDR3 sequence reads: CASKAGVVPGELFF. The CDR3 region has the DNA TGTGCCAGCAAAGCGGGAGTTGTACCCGGGGAGCTGTTTTTT.

At least ten counts were recorded for this clonotype. This sequence joins TRBV20-1 and TRBJ2-7, with 8 bases matching TRBD2. J lost 3 bases, V lost 6 bases, and 7 bases had no gene match. Germline V lookup: CDR1 DFQATT, CDR2 SNEGSKA (reference sequence). The CDR3 runs to 13 residues. Here the CDR3 DNA reads TGCAGTGCAGGGGCTAGCGGGCACTACGAGCAGTACTTC. Translated, it gives CSAGASGHYEQYF.

This clonotype was counted at least ten times. This chain connects TRBV29-1 to TRBJ2-1, with D unresolved. This CDR3 is 11 amino acids long. Trimming removed 1 base from V and 3 bases from J, with 1 base in between. Per the germline V gene, CDR1 is SQVTM and CDR2 is ANQGSEA. The CDR3, as DNA: TGCAGCGTTGAAGTCTACAATGAGCAGTTCTTC. Protein sequence: CSVEVYNEQFF.